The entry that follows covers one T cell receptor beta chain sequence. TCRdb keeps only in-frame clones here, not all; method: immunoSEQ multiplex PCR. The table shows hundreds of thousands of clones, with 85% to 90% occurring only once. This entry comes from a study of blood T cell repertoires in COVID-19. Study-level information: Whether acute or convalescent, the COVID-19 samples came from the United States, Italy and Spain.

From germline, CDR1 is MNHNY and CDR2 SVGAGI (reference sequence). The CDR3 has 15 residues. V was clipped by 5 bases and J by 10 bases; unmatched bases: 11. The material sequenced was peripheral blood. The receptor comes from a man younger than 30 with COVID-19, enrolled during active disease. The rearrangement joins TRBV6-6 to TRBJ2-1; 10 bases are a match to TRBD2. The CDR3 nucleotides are TGTGCCAGCAGTACACAGAGCGGGGGGGCCGTGGAGCAGTTCTTC. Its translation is CASSTQSGGAVEQFF.